The following is a T cell receptor beta chain sequence with its context. Its antigen is currently unknown. Sequence at one end of the junction differs from germline and may be a read error. The CDR3 contains 16 residues. Germline V gene sequence: CDR1 LGHNA, CDR2 YSLEER. A second PCR, run for roughly 7 to 11 cycles, used a sample-barcoded 5' primer plus a J-beta primer mix. Template switching added a 12-random-nucleotide identifier to every cDNA molecule. TCRdb ran MiXCR on the 5' RACE reads and lists one entry per CDR3 protein. The repertoire consists of about 1.5 million distinct CDR3 sequences, with less than 45% occurring once and the leading ten covering around 4%. This sample was taken from a study of blood T cells in healthy people across ages. Study-level findings and limits: The fall in TCR beta diversity per million T cells was roughly linear with age.

The sample was blood. The chain recombines TRBV4-3 with TRBJ2-3; weak D call: TRBD2 (6 bases). This receptor was taken from a woman between 18 and 30 years old in good health. The CDR3 protein is CASSLGRDLSTDMQYF. The CDR3 DNA is TGCGCCAGCAGTCTCGGCCGGGACTTATCCACAGATATGCAGTATTTT.